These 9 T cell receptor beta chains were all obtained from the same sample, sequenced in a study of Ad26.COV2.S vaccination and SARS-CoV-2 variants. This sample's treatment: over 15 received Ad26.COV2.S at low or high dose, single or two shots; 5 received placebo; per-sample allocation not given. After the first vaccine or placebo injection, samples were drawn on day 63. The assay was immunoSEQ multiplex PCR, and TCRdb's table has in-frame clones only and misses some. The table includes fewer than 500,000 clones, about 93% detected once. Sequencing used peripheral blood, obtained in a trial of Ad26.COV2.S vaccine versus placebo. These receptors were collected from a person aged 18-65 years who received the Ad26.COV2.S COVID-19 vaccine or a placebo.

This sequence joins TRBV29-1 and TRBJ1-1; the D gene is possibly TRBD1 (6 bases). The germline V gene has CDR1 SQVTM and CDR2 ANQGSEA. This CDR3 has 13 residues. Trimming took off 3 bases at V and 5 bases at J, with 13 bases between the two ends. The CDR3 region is CSVDGGARTEAFF. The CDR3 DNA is TGCAGCGTTGATGGGGGGGCGAGGACTGAAGCTTTCTTT. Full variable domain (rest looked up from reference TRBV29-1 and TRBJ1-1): SAVISQKPSRDICQRGTSLTIQCQVDSQVTMMFWYRQQPGQSLTLIATANQGSEATYESGFVIDKFPISRPNLTFSTLTVSNMSPEDSSIYLCSVDGGARTEAFFGQGTRLTVV.

CDR3: CASSWAENTEAFF. DNA for the CDR3: TGTGCCAGCAGCTGGGCGGAGAACACTGAAGCTTTCTTT. The J gene is TRBJ1-1, the V gene TRBV5-4; no reliable D call. The CDR3 length is 13 residues. Trimming removed 3 bases at V and 1 base at J, with 7 bases between. Germline V gene sequence: CDR1 SGHNT, CDR2 YYREEE (reference sequence).

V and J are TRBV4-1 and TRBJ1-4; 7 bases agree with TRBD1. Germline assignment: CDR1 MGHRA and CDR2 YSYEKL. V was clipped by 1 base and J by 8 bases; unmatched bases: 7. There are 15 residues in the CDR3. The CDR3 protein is CASSQVPGGIEKLFF. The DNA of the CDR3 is TGCGCCAGCAGCCAAGTTCCAGGGGGAATCGAAAAACTGTTTTTT.

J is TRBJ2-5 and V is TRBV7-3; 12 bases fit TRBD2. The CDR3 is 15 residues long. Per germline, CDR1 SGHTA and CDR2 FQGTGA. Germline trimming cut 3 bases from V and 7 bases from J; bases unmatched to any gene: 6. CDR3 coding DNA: TGTGCCAGCAGCTTGACTAGCGGGAGCGGCGGGACCCAGTACTTC. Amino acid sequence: CASSLTSGSGGTQYF.

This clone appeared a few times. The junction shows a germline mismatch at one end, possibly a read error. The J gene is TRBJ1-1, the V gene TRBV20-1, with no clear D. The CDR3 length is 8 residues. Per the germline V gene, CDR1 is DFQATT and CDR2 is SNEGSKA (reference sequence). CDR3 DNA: TGCAGTGTTCCTGAGGCTTTCTTT. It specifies CSVPEAFF.

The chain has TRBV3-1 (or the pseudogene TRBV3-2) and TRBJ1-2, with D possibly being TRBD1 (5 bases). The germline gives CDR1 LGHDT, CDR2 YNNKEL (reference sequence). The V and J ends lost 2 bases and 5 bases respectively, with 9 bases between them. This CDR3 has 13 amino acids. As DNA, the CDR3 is TGTGCCAGCAGCCAAACAGGTTTATATGGCTACACCTTC. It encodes CASSQTGLYGYTF.

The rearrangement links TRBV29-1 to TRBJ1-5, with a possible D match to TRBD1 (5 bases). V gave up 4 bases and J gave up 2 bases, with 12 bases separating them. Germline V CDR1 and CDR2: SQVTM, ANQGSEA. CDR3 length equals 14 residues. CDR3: CSVAQGRGNQPQHF. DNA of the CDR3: TGCAGCGTTGCGCAGGGTCGGGGCAATCAGCCCCAGCATTTT.

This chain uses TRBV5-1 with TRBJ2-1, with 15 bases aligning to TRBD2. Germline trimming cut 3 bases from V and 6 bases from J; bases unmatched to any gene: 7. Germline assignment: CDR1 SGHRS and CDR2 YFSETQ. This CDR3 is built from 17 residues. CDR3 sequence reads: CASSSSLGLAGGNEQFF. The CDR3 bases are TGCGCCAGCAGCTCTAGCCTGGGACTAGCGGGAGGCAATGAGCAGTTCTTC.

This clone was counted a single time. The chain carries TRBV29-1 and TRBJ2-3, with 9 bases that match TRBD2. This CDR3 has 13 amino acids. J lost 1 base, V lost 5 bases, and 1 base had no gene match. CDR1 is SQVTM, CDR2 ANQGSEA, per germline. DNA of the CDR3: TGCAGCGTTAGGACTAGCGGCACAGATACGCAGTATTTT. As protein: CSVRTSGTDTQYF.